This note documents a single TCR beta chain sequence. This record belongs to a study of blood T cells in healthy people across ages. Primers used in a second PCR of roughly 7 to 12 cycles were a sample-barcoded 5' primer and a J-beta primer mix. Via MiXCR, TCRdb re-called the 5' RACE reads, giving one row per CDR3 protein. The sample lists roughly 1,500,000 distinct CDR3 sequences; 35% to 45% were seen once. The specimen sequenced was blood. This sequence originates from a woman aged 18 to 35 in good health.

CDR3 loop: CSVLNPSSYEQYF. CDR3 bases: TGCAGCGTTCTAAATCCCAGCTCCTACGAGCAGTACTTC. This chain uses TRBV29-1 with TRBJ2-7; no definite D call. Germline V CDR1 and CDR2: SQVTM, ANQGSEA. This CDR3 has 13 residues. The ends were cut back, 5 bases at V and 0 bases at J, with 11 bases in the middle.